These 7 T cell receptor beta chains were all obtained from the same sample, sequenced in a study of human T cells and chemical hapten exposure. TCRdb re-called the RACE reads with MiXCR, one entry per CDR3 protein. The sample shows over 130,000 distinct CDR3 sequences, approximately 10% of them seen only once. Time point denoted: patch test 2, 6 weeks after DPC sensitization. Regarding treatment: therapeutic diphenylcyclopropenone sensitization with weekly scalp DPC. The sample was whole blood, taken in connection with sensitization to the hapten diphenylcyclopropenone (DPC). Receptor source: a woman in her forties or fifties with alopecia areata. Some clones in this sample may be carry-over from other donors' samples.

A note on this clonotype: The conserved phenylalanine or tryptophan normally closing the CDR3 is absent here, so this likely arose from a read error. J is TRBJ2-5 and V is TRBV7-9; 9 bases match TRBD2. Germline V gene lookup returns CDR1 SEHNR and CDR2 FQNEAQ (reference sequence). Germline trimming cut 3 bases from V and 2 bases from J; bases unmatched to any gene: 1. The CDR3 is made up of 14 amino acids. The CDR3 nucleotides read TGTGCCAGCAGCTTGACTAGCGGACAAGAGACCCAGTACTCC. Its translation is CASSLTSGQETQYS.

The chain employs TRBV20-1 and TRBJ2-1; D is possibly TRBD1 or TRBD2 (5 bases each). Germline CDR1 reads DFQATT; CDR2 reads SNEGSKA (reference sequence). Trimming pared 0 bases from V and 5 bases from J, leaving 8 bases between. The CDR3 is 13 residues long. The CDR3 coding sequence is TGCAGTGCTAGAGATGGGACCCACAATGAGCAGTTCTTC. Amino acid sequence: CSARDGTHNEQFF.

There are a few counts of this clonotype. CDR3 nucleotide sequence: TGTGCCAGCAGCCCGCGGACAGGTAACACCGGGGAGCTGTTTTTT. This translates into CASSPRTGNTGELFF. The J gene is TRBJ2-2, the V gene TRBV9; 7 nucleotides match TRBD1. The germline gives CDR1 SGDLS, CDR2 YYNGEE. This CDR3 spans 15 amino acids. The junction had 5 bases not matched to a gene; V was cut back by 4 bases and J by 2 bases.

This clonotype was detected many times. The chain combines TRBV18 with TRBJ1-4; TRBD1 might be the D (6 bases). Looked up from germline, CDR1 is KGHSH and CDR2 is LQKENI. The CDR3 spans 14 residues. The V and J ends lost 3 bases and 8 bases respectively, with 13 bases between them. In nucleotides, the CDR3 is TGTGCCAGCTCACCTCCACAGGGATCGGAAAAACTGTTTTTT. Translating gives CASSPPQGSEKLFF.

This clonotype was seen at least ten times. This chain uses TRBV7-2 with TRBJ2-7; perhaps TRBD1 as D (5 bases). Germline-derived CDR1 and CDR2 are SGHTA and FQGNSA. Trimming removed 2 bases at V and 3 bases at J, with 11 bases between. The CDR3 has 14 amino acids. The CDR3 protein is CASSLIGHFYEQYF. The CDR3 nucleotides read TGTGCCAGCAGCTTAATAGGACACTTCTACGAGCAGTACTTC.

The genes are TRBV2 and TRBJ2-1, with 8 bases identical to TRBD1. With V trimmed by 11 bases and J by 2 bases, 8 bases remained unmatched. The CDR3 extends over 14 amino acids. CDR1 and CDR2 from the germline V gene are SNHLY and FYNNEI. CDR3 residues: CAGKQGGTYNEQFF. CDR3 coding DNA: TGTGCCGGCAAACAGGGGGGAACCTACAATGAGCAGTTCTTC.

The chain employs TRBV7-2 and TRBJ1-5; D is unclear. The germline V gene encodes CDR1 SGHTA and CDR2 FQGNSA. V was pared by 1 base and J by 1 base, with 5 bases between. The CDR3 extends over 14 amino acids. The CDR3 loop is CASSLGFSNQPQHF. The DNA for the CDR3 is TGTGCCAGCAGCTTAGGTTTCAGCAATCAGCCCCAGCATTTT.